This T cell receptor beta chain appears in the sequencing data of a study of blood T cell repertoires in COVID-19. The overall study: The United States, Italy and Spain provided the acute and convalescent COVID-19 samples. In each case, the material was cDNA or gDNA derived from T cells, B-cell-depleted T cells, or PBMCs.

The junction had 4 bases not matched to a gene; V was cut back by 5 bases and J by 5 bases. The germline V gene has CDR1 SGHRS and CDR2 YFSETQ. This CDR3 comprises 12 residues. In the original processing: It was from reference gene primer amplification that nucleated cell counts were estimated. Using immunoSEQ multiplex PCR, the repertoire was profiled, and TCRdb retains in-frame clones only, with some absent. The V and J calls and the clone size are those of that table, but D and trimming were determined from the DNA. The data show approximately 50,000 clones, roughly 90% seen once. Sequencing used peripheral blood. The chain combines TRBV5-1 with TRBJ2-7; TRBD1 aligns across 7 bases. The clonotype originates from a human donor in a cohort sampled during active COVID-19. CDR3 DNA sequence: TGCGCCAGCAGTACAGGGGTAAACGAGCAGTACTTC. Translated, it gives CASSTGVNEQYF.